Presented here are 21 T cell receptor beta chains from one specimen sequenced in a study of tumor-infiltrating lymphocytes in primary liver carcinoma. The template, approximately 500 ng total RNA, yielded TCR beta cDNA made with a constant-region primer. Construction of TCR beta libraries relied on three successive nested multiplex PCR rounds employing slightly modified ARM-PCR. TRBV1-TRBV30 forward primers paired with a C-beta reverse primer were used in the first two PCR rounds, which ran roughly 10 cycles each. TCRdb fed the multiplex PCR reads into MiXCR, producing one record per CDR3 protein. In the table there are more than 90,000 distinct CDR3 sequences, about 63% of which are singletons. It was from roughly 20-30 mg of unsorted bulk tissue that RNA and DNA were co-extracted. Source material: liver tumor tissue from sampling region 2. The sample's subset: tumor region T2, inferior pole. The receptors come from a woman aged 55-69 years with primary liver carcinoma and hepatitis B virus infection.

Concerning this clonotype: Likely a read error: the CDR3 ends without its conserved phenylalanine or tryptophan. The J gene is TRBJ2-2, the V gene TRBV29-1; D ambiguous. Trimming removed 6 bases at V and 1 base at J, with 12 bases between. The length of the CDR3 is 14 residues. Germline loops: CDR1 SQVTM, CDR2 ANQGSEA. The CDR3 coding sequence is TGCAGCGTAACAGAGCTTCTGAACACCGGGGAGCTGTTTTCT. It encodes CSVTELLNTGELFS.

In regard to this clonotype: The junction and the germline gene differ at one end; a read error may be behind it. CDR3 coding DNA: TGTGCCAGCAGCTTAGGAGGCCGCACTGAAACTATCTTT. This encodes CASSLGGRTETIF. This chain connects TRBV7-9 to TRBJ1-1, with unresolved D. This CDR3 spans 13 amino acids. Germline-derived CDR1 and CDR2 are SEHNR and FQNEAQ (reference sequence).

Details on this clonotype: A much larger clone differs from this one at a single base, so this may be a read error. The rearrangement joins TRBV28 to TRBJ2-6; tentative D call: TRBD1 (6 bases). CDR3 length: 17 residues. CDR1 is MDHEN and CDR2 is SYDVKM in the germline V gene. CDR3 region: CASSPVGAHSGANVMTF. The CDR3 nucleotides are TGTGCCAGCAGTCCCGTGGGGGCTCACTCTGGGGCCAACGTCATGACTTTC.

The chain is built from TRBV6-5 and TRBJ2-3; TRBD2 aligns across 9 bases. The J segment lost 2 bases and the V segment lost 10 bases, leaving 7 bases of the junction unmatched. Per the germline V gene, CDR1 is MNHEY and CDR2 is SVGAGI. There are 14 residues in the CDR3. CDR3 in amino acids: CATRASGTTDTQYF. In DNA form, the CDR3 reads TGTGCCACTAGAGCTAGCGGGACCACAGATACGCAGTATTTT.

This chain connects TRBV10-3 to TRBJ2-5; TRBD2 matches 7 bases. Germline V CDR1 and CDR2: ENHRY, SYGVKD. This CDR3 is built from 14 residues. V lost 9 bases to trimming and J lost 5 bases; unmatched junction nucleotides: 12. DNA for the CDR3: TGTGCCATAAGTCTTAGTGGGAGGGGTGAGACCCAGTACTTC. Its protein is CAISLSGRGETQYF.

This sequence joins TRBV11-2 and TRBJ1-6; D gene unclear. In germline, CDR1 is SGHAT, CDR2 FQNNGV. This CDR3 has 15 amino acids. Trimming cost V 3 bases and J 7 bases, with 13 bases left between them. The CDR3 DNA is TGTGCCAGCAGCTTTGAAACAGAGGGCAATTCACCCCTCCACTTT. Amino acids: CASSFETEGNSPLHF.

This clonotype was observed many times. The chain joins TRBV2 to TRBJ1-4; D perhaps matches TRBD1 (5 bases). Between the trimmed V and J ends, which lost 6 bases and 0 bases, there was a span of 8 bases. Germline V CDR1 and CDR2: SNHLY, FYNNEI. This CDR3 has 14 amino acids. As DNA, the CDR3 is TGTGCCAGCAGCGAGACAGCAACTAATGAAAAACTGTTTTTT. It translates to CASSETATNEKLFF.

To note about this clonotype: A read error may explain this, as a much larger clone is one base away. The chain carries TRBV5-4 and TRBJ1-1, with 8 bases identical to TRBD1. The CDR3 totals 17 residues. Germline loops: CDR1 SGHNT, CDR2 YYREEE (reference sequence). CDR3 bases: TGTGCCAGCGGCTTTGGCGGCAGGGGGCCACGGGGCACTGAAGCTTTCTTT. It yields the protein CASGFGGRGPRGTEAFF.

In its sample, this clonotype was seen once. At one end the junction does not follow the germline gene, possibly because of a read error. The J gene is TRBJ1-6, the V gene TRBV29-1; D is perhaps TRBD1 (5 bases). The CDR3 totals 14 residues. Germline V lookup: CDR1 SQVTM, CDR2 ANQGSEA. Here the CDR3 DNA reads TGCAGCATTGATGACGAGACAGATAATTCACCCCTCCACTTT. The encoded protein is CSIDDETDNSPLHF.

This clonotype is medium-sized (0.01 to 0.1%) within its sample. This rearrangement joins TRBV11-2 to TRBJ2-7; 10 bases are a match to TRBD2. J was trimmed by 6 bases and V by 0 bases; bases with no gene match: 5. From germline, CDR1 is SGHAT and CDR2 FQNNGV. The CDR3 length is 15 residues. The CDR3 is CASSLEPSGSGEQYF. CDR3 coding DNA: TGTGCCAGCAGCTTAGAGCCTAGCGGGAGCGGCGAGCAGTACTTC.

Comments on this clonotype: The CDR3 ends on some other residue instead of the conserved phenylalanine or tryptophan, so this is likely a read error. CDR3 DNA sequence: TGCGCCAGCAGCCCGGACAACTACGGGCAGTACTTA. Translation gives CASSPDNYGQYL. The genes are TRBV5-1 and TRBJ2-7; maybe TRBD1 (5 bases). Germline V lookup: CDR1 SGHRS, CDR2 YFSETQ. The CDR3 is 12 residues long.

Comment on this clonotype: Mismatch with germline at one junction end may stem from a read error. The chain recombines TRBV6-6 with TRBJ1-5; TRBD1 might be the D (5 bases). The CDR3 has 18 residues. Germline V gene data show CDR1 as MNHNY and CDR2 as SVGAGI (reference sequence). CDR3 loop: CASRYSPELGGIYQPQHF. The CDR3 DNA is TGTGCCAGCAGATACTCACCGGAACTCGGGGGGATCTATCAGCCCCAGCATTTT.

In regard to this clonotype: Given the absence of the conserved phenylalanine or tryptophan at the CDR3 end, a read error is likely. Because the CDR3's place on the DNA is in doubt, the DNA is left out and the CDR3 is given as listed by TCRdb. The rearrangement links TRBV11-2 to TRBJ2-4; TRBD2 is taken as the D call from the table, unchecked against the DNA. The germline V gene encodes CDR1 SGHAT and CDR2 FQNNGV. The CDR3 adds up to 14 amino acids, both ends counted. This CDR3 is CASSSWETKNIQYL.

As for this clonotype: At one boundary the junction diverges from the germline segment, which might be a read error. This chain links TRBV12-3 or TRBV12-4 with TRBJ2-7, with 8 bases identical to TRBD2. The CDR3 contains 14 residues. CDR3 in DNA: TGTGCCAGTAGGATAGCGGGAAGGAGCAACGAGCAGGACTTC. Protein product: CASRIAGRSNEQDF.

Of note for this clonotype: One end of the junction does not line up with germline, which may come from a read error. The chain joins TRBV12-3 or TRBV12-4 to TRBJ2-5, with a weak D call TRBD2 (6 bases). The CDR3 consists of 13 residues. For the CDR3, the DNA is TGTGCCAACGGGAAGCTAGCGCAAGAGGCCCAGTACTTC. It codes for CANGKLAQEAQYF.

As for this clonotype: The missing conserved phenylalanine or tryptophan at the end of this CDR3 makes a read error likely. The V and J genes are TRBV11-3 and TRBJ2-1; 14 positions agree with TRBD2. CDR1 is SGHNT, CDR2 YENEEA, per germline. The CDR3 sequence is 15 residues long. The CDR3 DNA reads as TGTGCGAGCAGTTTAGGGACTAGCGGGAGTCTTGAGCAGTTCTTA. The encoded protein is CASSLGTSGSLEQFL.

This clonotype has a handful of counts. This sequence may be a read error, since a much larger clone differs from it by one base. The CDR3 ends on some other residue instead of the conserved phenylalanine or tryptophan, so this is likely a read error. The chain combines TRBV6-1 with TRBJ2-7; D might be TRBD1 or TRBD2, each matching 5 bases. Trimming removed 2 bases from V and 1 base from J, with 9 bases in between. This CDR3 region has 14 residues. The V gene's germline CDR1 is MNHNS and CDR2 SASEGT. The CDR3 DNA is TGTGCCAGCAGTGAATGGGGACGGTCCTACGAGCAGTACTTA. Amino acid sequence: CASSEWGRSYEQYL.

This sequence joins TRBV12-3 or TRBV12-4 and TRBJ2-6; TRBD1 might be the D (6 bases). Trimming removed 3 bases from V and 19 bases from J, with 25 bases in between. CDR3 length: 15 residues. The chain's CDR3 is CASSLRRAGANVITF. DNA for the CDR3: TGTGCCAGCAGTTTGCGCAGGGCAGGGGCCAACGTCATAACTTTC.

Details on this clonotype: The final CDR3 position lacks the conserved phenylalanine or tryptophan, pointing to a likely read error. This chain uses TRBV11-1 with TRBJ2-2; no definite D call. V lost 6 bases, J lost 7 bases, and 15 bases lay in between. CDR3 length equals 14 residues. Germline V lookup: CDR1 SGHAT, CDR2 FQDESV (reference sequence). CDR3 region: CASRPSLDIGELFS. The CDR3 region has the DNA TGTGCCAGCAGACCGAGCCTTGATATCGGGGAGCTGTTTTCT.

This clonotype was seen at least ten times. The J gene is TRBJ2-4, the V gene TRBV29-1, with D tentatively TRBD2 (6 bases). Trimming removed 6 bases from V and 3 bases from J, with 15 bases in between. The CDR3 sequence is 14 residues long. Germline V gene lookup returns CDR1 SQVTM and CDR2 ANQGSEA. The CDR3 nucleotides are TGCAGCGTCGGGAGTGGCGCGGGCAAAAACATTCAGTACTTC. It translates to CSVGSGAGKNIQYF.

Details on this clonotype: An end of the junction does not agree with germline; a read error may underlie this. The J gene is TRBJ2-1, the V gene TRBV29-1; the match to TRBD1 covers 8 bases. Germline lookup yields CDR1 SQVTM and CDR2 ANQGSEA. The CDR3 sequence is 17 residues long. CDR3 sequence (DNA): TGTAGCGCCCCTCGGTTGATGGGACAGGTTTTCTACAATGAGCAGTTCTTC. Its translation: CSAPRLMGQVFYNEQFF.